A selection of T cell receptor beta chains follows, all from one sample in a study of T cell changes during pregnancy in multiple sclerosis. Profiled with immunoSEQ multiplex PCR; TCRdb holds only in-frame clones, not every one. The sample holds 43,000 or so clones, roughly 90% seen once. The sequences come from peripheral blood, collected in the first trimester of pregnancy. The receptors shown here come from a female donor with multiple sclerosis, enrolled in a pregnancy study. Both conserved end residues are part of each CDR3. The order of the fields is CDR3 length, V gene, J gene, D gene, clone size, CDR3 protein, CDR3 DNA. A D gene is named only where the DNA matches it firmly. Part of the rows lack a size; the others show once, few, many or a class for expanded clones.

len: 15
v_gene: TRBV4-2
j_gene: TRBJ2-2
d_gene: TRBD2
abundance: .
CDR3aa: CASSQGFGRTGELFF
CDR3nt: TGTGCCAGCAGCCAAGGGTTCGGGAGGACCGGGGAGCTGTTTTTT

len: 15
v_gene: TRBV11-3
j_gene: TRBJ2-1
d_gene: TRBD2
abundance: .
CDR3aa: CASSSTSGENNEQFF
CDR3nt: TGTGCCAGCAGCTCAACTAGCGGGGAAAACAATGAGCAGTTCTTC

len: 17
v_gene: TRBV15
j_gene: TRBJ1-4
d_gene: .
abundance: .
CDR3aa: CATSRGGTGVTNEKLFF
CDR3nt: TGTGCCACCAGCAGAGGGGGGACGGGGGTGACTAATGAAAAACTGTTTTTT

len: 17
v_gene: TRBV19
j_gene: TRBJ1-4
d_gene: TRBD1
abundance: .
CDR3aa: CASTTWTGVVANEKLFF
CDR3nt: TGTGCCAGTACCACATGGACAGGGGTTGTCGCTAATGAAAAACTGTTTTTT

len: 16
v_gene: TRBV18
j_gene: TRBJ1-1
d_gene: .
abundance: once
CDR3aa: CASSPLQGRGFTEAFF
CDR3nt: TGTGCCAGCTCACCCCTACAGGGTAGAGGTTTCACTGAAGCTTTCTTT

len: 14
v_gene: TRBV29-1
j_gene: TRBJ2-3
d_gene: TRBD2
abundance: .
CDR3aa: CSVGRGVEADTQYF
CDR3nt: TGCAGCGTGGGCCGGGGGGTCGAGGCAGATACGCAGTATTTT

len: 17
v_gene: TRBV4-1
j_gene: TRBJ1-2
d_gene: TRBD1
abundance: .
CDR3aa: CASSQGLLTGGYYGYTF
CDR3nt: TGCGCCAGCAGCCAAGGCCTCCTCACAGGGGGCTACTATGGCTACACCTTC

len: 16
v_gene: TRBV5-1
j_gene: TRBJ2-1
d_gene: TRBD2
abundance: .
CDR3aa: CASSLGLAGAYNEQFF
CDR3nt: TGCGCCAGCAGCTTGGGACTAGCGGGCGCCTACAATGAGCAGTTCTTC

len: 16
v_gene: TRBV28
j_gene: TRBJ1-6
d_gene: TRBD1
abundance: once
CDR3aa: CASSLGGSSYNSPLHF
CDR3nt: TGTGCCAGCAGCCTAGGGGGCAGCTCCTATAATTCACCCCTCCACTTT

len: 21
v_gene: TRBV10-3
j_gene: TRBJ2-5
d_gene: TRBD2
abundance: .
CDR3aa: CAISEMTSGGTYNRPQETQYF
CDR3nt: TGTGCCATCAGTGAGATGACTAGCGGGGGGACCTATAACCGCCCTCAAGAGACCCAGTACTTC